This TCR beta chain was observed in a study of preoperative IRX-2 immunotherapy in early breast cancer. Clones were sequenced by immunoSEQ multiplex PCR, and TCRdb holds only the in-frame ones, with some missing. The sample contains fewer than 70,000 clones, roughly 95% of which appear only once. This CDR3 spans 15 amino acids. The V and J ends lost 5 bases and 4 bases, in that order; junction bases with no gene match: 8. The germline gives CDR1 SGHAT, CDR2 FQNNGV. Noted treatment: preoperative locoregional IRX-2 cytokine immunotherapy. Preoperative locoregional IRX-2 cytokine immunotherapy was tested in the phase Ib source study.

Specimen collection occurred from a patient treated with IRX-2 immunotherapy. This clonotype was sampled from a human donor with breast cancer. This chain uses TRBV11-2 with TRBJ2-3; the match to TRBD2 covers 8 bases. CDR3 nucleotides: TGTGCCAGCAGCCCGAGAGGGACTAGTTCAGATACGCAGTATTTT. It yields the protein CASSPRGTSSDTQYF.